This T cell receptor (beta chain) comes out of a study of blood T cell repertoires in COVID-19. About the study: From T cells, B-cell-depleted T cells, or PBMCs came the material, which was cDNA or gDNA.

This CDR3 spans 14 amino acids. V lost 4 bases and J 1 base, leaving 10 bases between the germline ends. CDR1 is SNHLY, CDR2 FYNNEI, per germline. Per the original methods: Amplifying reference gene primers gave estimates of nucleated cell counts. The repertoire was sequenced with immunoSEQ multiplex PCR; TCRdb's copy has only in-frame clones and lacks some. The DNA was the basis for D and trimming; V, J and clone size are from that table. The sample lists about 160,000 clones, 70% to 90% occurring once. The chain employs TRBV2 and TRBJ1-1; D unresolved. Sequencing input: peripheral blood. The TCR originated in a woman in her 50s with COVID-19, enrolled during active disease. The CDR3 DNA sequence: TGTGCCAGCAGTGTACAGTCAAAGAACACTGAAGCTTTCTTT. Residues: CASSVQSKNTEAFF.